This entry lists 13 T cell receptor beta chains sequenced from one sample in a study of OX40 agonist ivuxolimab in advanced cancers. The method was immunoSEQ multiplex PCR; TCRdb's version includes in-frame clones alone and lacks a portion of them. Of tens of thousands of clones listed, about nine tenths were seen once; the top ten hold 7.4%. Specimen: CD4+ or CD8+ T cells sorted from blood, collected in a trial of the OX40 agonist ivuxolimab. The source is an adult with an advanced solid tumor such as melanoma, head and neck, liver or kidney cancer.

J is TRBJ2-5 and V is TRBV21-1; the tabulated D call, TRBD1, remains unverified against the DNA. TRBV21-1 is marked as a pseudogene. This CDR3 has 16 residues. The CDR3 spells CASSIRDRAHRETQYF. CDR3 nucleotide sequence: TGTGCCAGCAGCATCCGGGACAGGGCCCACCGAGAGACCCAGTACTTC.

The V and J genes are TRBV7-2 and TRBJ2-7, with 7 bases lining up with TRBD1. The CDR3 runs 13 residues. Looked up from germline, CDR1 is SGHTA and CDR2 is FQGNSA. V gave up 4 bases and J gave up 5 bases; unmatched junction bases: 5. CDR3 amino acids: CASSSTGSNEQYF. As DNA, the CDR3 is TGTGCCAGCAGCTCGACAGGGTCGAACGAGCAGTACTTC.

The J gene is TRBJ2-7, the V gene TRBV19; 8 nucleotides agree with TRBD1. V trimming: 5 bases; J trimming: 4 bases; junction bases outside the gene matches: 10. The germline gives CDR1 LNHDA, CDR2 SQIVND (reference sequence). The CDR3 loop spans 15 amino acids. CDR3 residues: CASSGTAGGVYEQYF. The CDR3, as DNA: TGTGCCAGTAGTGGCACGGCAGGGGGCGTATACGAGCAGTACTTC.

The V gene is TRBV19, the J gene TRBJ2-1, with D unresolved. Looked up from germline, CDR1 is LNHDA and CDR2 is SQIVND (reference sequence). V shed 0 bases and J shed 4 bases, with 4 bases lying between them. This CDR3 is built from 13 residues. DNA of the CDR3: TGTGCCAGTAGTATAGATCGTTACAATGAGCAGTTCTTC. Translating it yields CASSIDRYNEQFF.

Remarks on this clone: The germline gene is not matched at one end of the junction; a read error may be the cause. V and J are TRBV7-7 and TRBJ2-1; 10 nucleotides agree with TRBD2. This CDR3 region has 15 residues. Germline V gives CDR1 SSHAT, CDR2 FNYEAQ (reference sequence). The CDR3 bases are TGTGCTAGCAGCCGAGCGGGAGGGGACTACAATGAGCAGTTCTTC. As protein: CASSRAGGDYNEQFF.

This chain links TRBV30 with TRBJ2-5; D remains unclear. Trimming pared 0 bases from V and 5 bases from J, leaving 4 bases between. The CDR3 extends over 11 amino acids. Per germline, CDR1 GTSNPN and CDR2 SVGIG (reference sequence). The CDR3 nucleotides read TGTGCCTGGAGTGTACGGGAGACCCAGTACTTC. It encodes CAWSVRETQYF.

CDR3 sequence: CASSPLYNEQFF. The CDR3 nucleotides are TGTGCCAGTAGCCCACTGTACAATGAGCAGTTCTTC. The chain links TRBV19 to TRBJ2-1; D is unresolved. Per the germline V gene, CDR1 is LNHDA and CDR2 is SQIVND (reference sequence). The CDR3 has 12 amino acids. V gave up 6 bases and J gave up 4 bases, with 7 bases separating them.

This chain uses TRBV5-1 with TRBJ2-7; D may be TRBD2 (6 bases). The length of the CDR3 is 17 residues. The V gene lost 0 bases and the J gene lost 5 bases, with 21 bases spanning the gap. Germline V gene sequence: CDR1 SGHRS, CDR2 YFSETQ. CDR3 DNA: TGCGCCAGCAGCTTGGGGGATGGAGGGGCCCAGCTAAACGAGCAGTACTTC. Its translation: CASSLGDGGAQLNEQYF. Variable domain in full (rest from reference TRBV5-1 and TRBJ2-7): KAGVTQTPRYLIKTRGQQVTLSCSPISGHRSVSWYQQTPGQGLQFLFEYFSETQRNKGNFPGRFSGRQFSNSRSEMNVSTLELGDSALYLCASSLGDGGAQLNEQYFGPGTRLTVT.

The rearrangement uses TRBV27 and TRBJ1-2, with D possibly matching TRBD1 (6 bases). The germline V gene encodes CDR1 MNHEY and CDR2 SMNVEV (reference sequence). Trimming left V 9 bases short and J 0 bases short, with 23 bases between. The CDR3 is made up of 17 amino acids. CDR3 sequence: CASQWARQGPSNYGYTF. CDR3 nucleotide sequence: TGTGCCAGTCAATGGGCCCGGCAGGGGCCTTCTAACTATGGCTACACCTTC.

This sequence joins TRBV21-1 and TRBJ2-2; the DNA was not used to check the table's D call, TRBD2. TRBV21-1 is a documented pseudogene. There are 15 residues in the CDR3. This CDR3 is CASSNGLAGTGELFF. CDR3 sequence (DNA): TGTGCCAGCAGCAATGGACTAGCGGGCACCGGGGAGCTGTTTTTT.

For this clone: An end of the junction does not agree with germline; a read error may underlie this. CDR3 loop: CSAGDSQRF. In DNA, the CDR3 is TGCAGTGCAGGGGACAGCCAGAGATTC. V and J are TRBV20-1 and TRBJ2-7; 7 positions match TRBD1. CDR1 and CDR2 from the germline V gene are DFQATT and SNEGSKA (reference sequence). This CDR3 has 9 residues.

This clone was picked up one time. V is TRBV27 and J is TRBJ2-3; D ambiguous. Trimming cost V 4 bases and J 2 bases, with 1 base left between them. The CDR3 is made up of 11 amino acids. Looked up from germline, CDR1 is MNHEY and CDR2 is SMNVEV (reference sequence). The CDR3 DNA reads as TGTGCCAGCAGTTCCACAGATACGCAGTATTTT. It yields the protein CASSSTDTQYF.

This chain connects TRBV7-2 to TRBJ1-2; TRBD1 is a possible D gene (6 bases). Trimming pared 1 base from V and 4 bases from J, leaving 10 bases between. Germline V gene sequence: CDR1 SGHTA, CDR2 FQGNSA. This CDR3 comprises 14 residues. Here the CDR3 DNA reads TGTGCCAGCAGCTTAGGTCAGGGGACCTATGGCTACACCTTC. Residues: CASSLGQGTYGYTF. Combining the CDR3 with reference TRBV7-2 and TRBJ1-2 gives the whole variable domain GAGVSQSPSNKVTEKGKDVELRCDPISGHTALYWYRQSLGQGLEFLIYFQGNSAPDKSGLPSDRFSAERTGGSVSTLTIQRTQQEDSAVYLCASSLGQGTYGYTFGSGTRLTVV.